The next 24 T cell receptor beta chains were all read from a single sample in a study of blood T cell repertoires in COVID-19 (dated by TCRdb to about 2020). Libraries came from the immunoSEQ multiplex PCR assay. TCRdb retrieved this table from immuneACCESS and kept in-frame rearrangements only. Not all clones are present; in checked studies, unresolved V genes account for under half, and no reason is known for the remainder. The sample includes about 220,000 clones, with about 82% observed a single time. The ten biggest clones cover about 2.4% of the sample. The sample was peripheral blood. All receptors come from a woman in her seventies with COVID-19, enrolled during active disease.

The chain uses TRBV3-1 (or the pseudogene TRBV3-2) and TRBJ1-1; D might be TRBD1 (5 bases). Germline-derived CDR1 and CDR2 are LGHDT and YNNKEL (reference sequence). The CDR3 contains 13 residues. Trimming pared 1 base from V and 4 bases from J, leaving 7 bases between. This CDR3 reads CASSQVTVTEAFF. CDR3 nucleotide sequence: TGTGCCAGCAGCCAAGTGACAGTCACTGAAGCTTTCTTT.

This chain links TRBV12-3 or TRBV12-4 with TRBJ1-1; D remains unclear. The CDR3 has 13 residues. The V end was cut by 6 bases, the J end by 5 bases, with 13 bases between. The CDR3 region is CASSAGGVTEAFF. CDR3 nucleotide sequence: TGTGCCAGCAGCGCGGGCGGGGTGACTGAAGCTTTCTTT.

This chain connects TRBV4-2 to TRBJ2-5, with a tentative D call TRBD2 (7 bases). V was clipped by 3 bases and J by 8 bases, with 22 bases between them. CDR3 size: 16 residues. Germline V gives CDR1 LGHNA, CDR2 YNFKEQ. The CDR3 protein is CASSQVIGGASSTQYF. Written as DNA, the CDR3 is TGTGCCAGCAGCCAGGTGATTGGGGGGGCCAGTAGCACCCAGTACTTC.

This clone was seen only a few times. The chain recombines TRBV3-1 (or the pseudogene TRBV3-2) with TRBJ2-5, with 9 bases lining up with TRBD2. CDR3 length equals 16 residues. Germline CDR1 is LGHDT and CDR2 is YNNKEL (reference sequence). V lost 0 bases, J lost 7 bases, and 9 bases stayed unmatched. The CDR3 region is CASSQDVAGGPRTQYF. CDR3 nucleotides: TGTGCCAGCAGCCAAGATGTGGCGGGAGGGCCGCGGACCCAGTACTTC.

This chain connects TRBV13 to TRBJ1-6, with 8 positions matching TRBD1. Germline V gene sequence: CDR1 PRHDT, CDR2 FYEKMQ (reference sequence). V dropped 5 bases and J dropped 9; count of bases not matched to a gene: 9. CDR3 length: 15 residues. The CDR3, as DNA: TGTGCCAGCAGCGGAAGCAGGGGGCTTGGTTCACCCCTCCACTTT. This gives the protein CASSGSRGLGSPLHF.

This sequence joins TRBV18 and TRBJ1-2; 9 bases agree with TRBD1. This CDR3 has 15 residues. Germline lookup yields CDR1 KGHSH and CDR2 LQKENI. Unmatched junction bases numbered 7, after V lost 0 bases and J lost 8 bases. In DNA, the CDR3 is TGTGCCAGCTCACCACCATCGGGACAGGGAGGAGGCTACACCTTC. Translation gives CASSPPSGQGGGYTF. The full variable domain, completed using reference TRBV18 and TRBJ1-2, is NAGVMQNPRHLVRRRGQEARLRCSPMKGHSHVYWYRQLPEEGLKFMVYLQKENIIDESGMPKERFSAEFPKEGPSILRIQQVVRGDSAAYFCASSPPSGQGGGYTFGSGTRLTVV.

The chain uses TRBV14 and TRBJ1-1; TRBD1 aligns across 8 bases. V trimming: 5 bases; J trimming: 1 base; junction bases outside the gene matches: 6. The CDR3 extends over 15 amino acids. Per the germline V gene, CDR1 is SGHDN and CDR2 is FVKESK. CDR3 nucleotides: TGTGCCAGCAGCTACCTCGGGACAGGGAACACTGAAGCTTTCTTT. Amino acid sequence: CASSYLGTGNTEAFF.

The rearrangement uses TRBV6-6 and TRBJ2-7, with 11 bases aligning to TRBD2. V lost 6 bases and J lost 1; bases outside the gene matches: 5. The germline V gene encodes CDR1 MNHNY and CDR2 SVGAGI (reference sequence). CDR3 size: 15 residues. CDR3 sequence: CASRFTSGSSYEQYF. The CDR3 bases are TGTGCCAGCAGGTTTACTAGCGGGAGTTCCTACGAGCAGTACTTC.

In DNA form, the CDR3 reads TGTGCCAGCAGCCCGACAGAACTTGAGCAGTTCTTC. Protein: CASSPTELEQFF. The chain combines TRBV7-2 with TRBJ2-1; perhaps TRBD1 as D (5 bases). The CDR3 runs to 12 residues. Germline assignment: CDR1 SGHTA and CDR2 FQGNSA. V lost 5 bases, J lost 9 bases, and 11 bases lay in between. Based on the CDR3 plus reference TRBV7-2 and TRBJ2-1, the full variable domain is GAGVSQSPSNKVTEKGKDVELRCDPISGHTALYWYRQSLGQGLEFLIYFQGNSAPDKSGLPSDRFSAERTGGSVSTLTIQRTQQEDSAVYLCASSPTELEQFFGPGTRLTVL.

This chain joins TRBV7-8 and TRBJ2-7; the match to TRBD1 covers 7 bases. CDR1 and CDR2 (germline): SGHVS, FQNEAQ. This CDR3 has 14 residues. The trim removed 5 bases at V and 3 bases at J, leaving 7 bases unmatched. This chain's CDR3 is CASSQRQGVYEQYF. The CDR3 nucleotides read TGTGCCAGCAGCCAGCGACAGGGAGTCTACGAGCAGTACTTC.

The chain has TRBV11-3 and TRBJ1-1, with a weak D call TRBD1 (6 bases). With 5 bases removed from V and 2 bases from J, the gap between germline ends came to 12 bases. CDR1 is SGHNT and CDR2 is YENEEA in the germline V gene. There are 14 residues in the CDR3. For the CDR3, the DNA is TGTGCCAGCAGCGGTATGGGGGCAAACACTGAAGCTTTCTTT. Its translation is CASSGMGANTEAFF.

This clone was picked up a small number of times. The chain links TRBV4-2 to TRBJ2-7; possibly TRBD1 for D (5 bases). The V end was cut by 2 bases, the J end by 2 bases, with 13 bases between. The CDR3 is made up of 15 amino acids. Germline CDR1 is LGHNA and CDR2 is YNFKEQ. The CDR3 nucleotides read TGTGCCAGCAGCCAAATGGGGCCTTTAGCCTACGAGCAGTACTTC. Its translation: CASSQMGPLAYEQYF.

The chain combines TRBV15 with TRBJ1-1; D possibly corresponds to TRBD1 (5 bases). V gave up 1 base and J gave up 10 bases, with 19 bases separating them. This CDR3 comprises 15 residues. CDR1 and CDR2 from the germline V gene are LNHNV and YYDKDF (reference sequence). The CDR3 here is CATSRASTTPGLAFF. CDR3 nucleotides: TGTGCCACCAGCAGAGCCTCTACGACGCCAGGGTTAGCTTTCTTT.

This rearrangement joins TRBV11-2 to TRBJ1-6; TRBD1 aligns across 8 bases. This CDR3 is built from 16 residues. CDR1 is SGHAT, CDR2 FQNNGV, per germline. Trimming took 2 bases from V and 9 from J; bases not matched to a gene: 9. CDR3 sequence reads: CASSLRPGQGFSPLHF. CDR3 DNA: TGTGCCAGCAGCTTACGACCAGGACAGGGTTTTTCACCCCTCCACTTT. The complete variable domain, with remaining parts taken from reference TRBV11-2 and TRBJ1-6, reads EAGVAQSPRYKIIEKRQSVAFWCNPISGHATLYWYQQILGQGPKLLIQFQNNGVVDDSQLPKDRFSAERLKGVDSTLKIQPAKLEDSAVYLCASSLRPGQGFSPLHFGNGTRLTVT.

This clone was recorded a few times. The rearrangement joins TRBV9 to TRBJ2-7; a possible D gene is TRBD1 (5 bases). The CDR3 runs to 15 residues. Germline V lookup: CDR1 SGDLS, CDR2 YYNGEE. Deletions cut 4 bases from V and 2 bases from J, with 16 bases between. The chain's CDR3 is CASSPRGYSTYEQYF. The CDR3 bases are TGTGCCAGCAGCCCTAGGGGCTACAGTACCTACGAGCAGTACTTC.

The table lists this clone with a few counts. This chain links TRBV11-2 with TRBJ1-2; D ambiguous. From germline, CDR1 is SGHAT and CDR2 FQNNGV. This CDR3 contains 15 residues. Trimming took 1 base from V and 5 from J, leaving 14 bases between them. The DNA for the CDR3 is TGTGCCAGCAGCTTAGGCCAGAGGAATAATTATGGCTACACCTTC. As protein: CASSLGQRNNYGYTF.

The chain carries TRBV6-5 and TRBJ2-7, with D maybe TRBD2 (7 bases). The V gene's germline CDR1 is MNHEY and CDR2 SVGAGI. This CDR3 comprises 15 residues. V lost 6 bases, J lost 2 bases, and 17 bases lay in between. CDR3 nucleotides: TGTGCCAGCAGGCTACGCGGGGGCGGTACCTACGAGCAGTACTTC. The encoded protein is CASRLRGGGTYEQYF.

The rearrangement links TRBV11-2 to TRBJ1-2, with 8 bases fitting TRBD1. V was pared by 5 bases and J by 2 bases, with 4 bases of the junction left unmatched. CDR3 size: 14 residues. The germline V gene has CDR1 SGHAT and CDR2 FQNNGV. CDR3 amino acids: CASSPTGANYGYTF. In DNA, the CDR3 is TGTGCCAGCAGCCCGACAGGGGCCAACTATGGCTACACCTTC.

The J gene is TRBJ1-1, the V gene TRBV5-1; 8 nucleotides line up with TRBD1. In germline, CDR1 is SGHRS, CDR2 YFSETQ. The trim removed 5 bases at V and 7 bases at J, leaving 10 bases unmatched. The CDR3 sequence is 14 residues long. CDR3 DNA sequence: TGCGCCAGCAGTCCCGACAGGGGTGAGAGTGAAGCTTTCTTT. It codes for CASSPDRGESEAFF.

V usage is TRBV3-1 (or the pseudogene TRBV3-2) and J usage is TRBJ2-5; the D gene is possibly TRBD2 (6 bases). Between the trimmed V and J ends, which lost 4 bases and 5 bases, there was a span of 17 bases. Germline values: CDR1 LGHDT, CDR2 YNNKEL (reference sequence). CDR3 length: 15 residues. This chain's CDR3 is CASSPAGAAGETQYF. DNA of the CDR3: TGTGCCAGCAGCCCAGCGGGTGCGGCGGGGGAGACCCAGTACTTC.

This chain connects TRBV5-6 to TRBJ2-7; 8 bases are shared with TRBD2. The CDR3 has 15 residues. Germline CDR1 SGHDT, CDR2 YYEEEE. The ends lost 6 bases at V and 3 bases at J; junction bases unmatched: 11. In DNA form, the CDR3 reads TGTGCCAGCACCTCAATAGCGGGGTCCCACTACGAGCAGTACTTC. Amino acid sequence: CASTSIAGSHYEQYF.

The V and J genes are TRBV15 and TRBJ1-4; unclear D gene. The V end lost 0 bases, the J end lost 2 bases, and 13 bases lay between the germline ends. This CDR3 has 17 residues. The germline CDR1 and CDR2 sequences are LNHNV and YYDKDF (reference sequence). The CDR3 coding sequence is TGTGCCACCAGCAGAGATCACGAACTTCTCACTAATGAAAAACTGTTTTTT. Its translation: CATSRDHELLTNEKLFF.

V is TRBV5-1 and J is TRBJ1-1; 8 nucleotides line up with TRBD1. The CDR3 is made up of 15 amino acids. Germline assignment: CDR1 SGHRS and CDR2 YFSETQ. After removal of 6 bases from V and 4 bases from J, the junction contained 11 bases not matched to a gene. In nucleotides, the CDR3 is TGCGCCAGCAAGGGTCTCTCAGGGGGCACCACTGAAGCTTTCTTT. As protein: CASKGLSGGTTEAFF.

The rearrangement uses TRBV19 and TRBJ2-7, with 10 bases aligning to TRBD1. The CDR3 consists of 15 residues. The ends lost 6 bases at V and 3 bases at J; junction bases unmatched: 8. CDR1 is LNHDA, CDR2 SQIVND, per germline (reference sequence). The CDR3 DNA follows: TGTGCCAGTAGCGACCGGGACAGGGGAAACTACGAGCAGTACTTC. Encoded protein: CASSDRDRGNYEQYF.